The clone carrying this T cell receptor (beta chain) was recorded only once. A much larger clone lies a single base off, so this may be a read error. This CDR3 has 13 residues. From germline, CDR1 is LGHDT and CDR2 YNNKEL (reference sequence). The data stem from a study of CD8 T cells in ankylosing spondylitis. Libraries of TCR beta came from quantitative 5'-RACE with molecular barcodes. TCRdb passed the 5' RACE reads through MiXCR, listing each CDR3 protein once. Seen here are 250,000 to 400,000 distinct CDR3 sequences, about 9.9% observed once, and the top ten hold roughly a tenth. The origin of this receptor is a female donor with ankylosing spondylitis or in good health (not recorded which). The sample was blood, either unsorted or a sorted T cell fraction (not recorded which). The rearrangement joins TRBV3-1 to TRBJ1-2; unclear D gene. The CDR3 sequence: CASSQDRIYVYTF. The CDR3 nucleotides read TGTGCCAGCAGCCAAGACAGGATCTATGTCTACACCTTC.